The clone carrying this T cell receptor beta chain was seen a few times. Its antigen is undetermined. Stated time point: patch test 2, 6 weeks after DPC sensitization. This sample's treatment: therapeutic diphenylcyclopropenone sensitization with weekly scalp DPC. The data derive from a study of human T cells and chemical hapten exposure. Regarding the study as a whole: There was alopecia in the donors, so their immune response may differ from that of healthy people.

Individual cDNA molecules received unique molecular identifiers in the library. TCRdb independently ran MiXCR on the RACE reads; one entry per CDR3 protein. The sample consists of tens of thousands of distinct CDR3 sequences, about a tenth of them appearing once. This CDR3 has 14 residues. The V end was cut by 0 bases, the J end by 11 bases, with 15 bases between. CDR1 and CDR2 (germline): LGHDT, YNNKEL (reference sequence). The source was whole blood, collected in connection with sensitization to the hapten diphenylcyclopropenone (DPC). This TCR was recovered from a woman in her 50s with alopecia areata. Some clones in this sample may be carry-over from other donors' samples. V is TRBV3-1 and J is TRBJ2-3; D is perhaps TRBD2 (6 bases). DNA for the CDR3: TGTGCCAGCAGCCAAGACCCGGGGGATAGCATGCAGTATTTT. Translating it yields CASSQDPGDSMQYF.